The 6 T cell receptor beta chains below were found in one sample sequenced in a study of T cells in Graves' hyperthyroidism and ophthalmopathy. Amplification of TCR beta CDR3 regions used RNA as the template. HTBI primers drove first-round RT-PCR of the TCR CDR3. TCRdb called the multiplex PCR reads again in MiXCR, with one record for every CDR3 protein. The table shows roughly 740,000 distinct CDR3 sequences, with about 17% occurring only once. Sequencing was performed on blood. The origin of the receptors is a man between 18 and 29 years old with Graves' hyperthyroidism.

This clonotype was found a few times. The chain carries TRBV11-2 and TRBJ2-7; no clear D gene. Germline CDR1 reads SGHAT; CDR2 reads FQNNGV. The ends were cut back, 0 bases at V and 8 bases at J, with 11 bases in the middle. The CDR3 has 13 amino acids. CDR3 sequence: CASSLDPLVQQYF. The CDR3 DNA reads TGTGCCAGCAGCTTAGATCCCTTGGTGCAGCAGTACTTC.

This clonotype appeared a few times. The chain combines TRBV6-4 with TRBJ1-4, with 7 bases fitting TRBD1. This CDR3 contains 16 residues. The V segment lost 5 bases and the J segment 0 bases; nucleotides outside the gene matches: 6. Germline V CDR1 and CDR2: MRHNA, SNTAGT. CDR3 DNA sequence: TGTGCCAGCAGTTACCAAACAGGGGCAACTAATGAAAAACTGTTTTTT. Translation gives CASSYQTGATNEKLFF.

The V call is TRBV13, the J call TRBJ2-1; D gene uncertain. V shed 3 bases and J shed 6 bases, with 9 bases lying between them. This CDR3 comprises 13 residues. Germline CDR1 PRHDT, CDR2 FYEKMQ (reference sequence). CDR3 coding DNA: TGTGCCAGCAGCTTTGGGGTAGCCAATGAGCAGTTCTTC. This translates into CASSFGVANEQFF.

A few counts support this clonotype. The chain links TRBV5-6 to TRBJ2-5; D could derive from TRBD1 or TRBD2 (5 bases each). CDR3 length equals 14 residues. V dropped 0 bases and J dropped 5 bases, with 11 bases sitting between them. CDR1 and CDR2 from the germline V gene are SGHDT and YYEEEE. The CDR3: CASSLGDGLETQYF. CDR3 nucleotide sequence: TGTGCCAGCAGCTTGGGGGACGGTCTGGAGACCCAGTACTTC.

This clonotype has only a few counts. The chain combines TRBV3-1 with TRBJ2-5; possibly TRBD2 for D (7 bases). V was trimmed by 4 bases and J by 2 bases, leaving 14 bases between them. This CDR3 contains 15 residues. Germline CDR1 reads LGHDT; CDR2 reads YNNKEL (reference sequence). The CDR3 loop is CASSRPGGRQETQYF. CDR3 bases: TGTGCCAGCAGCCGACCCGGGGGGCGGCAAGAGACCCAGTACTTC.

A few counts support this clonotype. The rearrangement links TRBV20-1 to TRBJ1-1; 7 bases match TRBD1. Germline V gene lookup returns CDR1 DFQATT and CDR2 SNEGSKA (reference sequence). Trimming at V came to 6 bases and at J to 2 bases, leaving 15 bases not matched to a gene. There are 16 residues in the CDR3. The CDR3 loop is CSALDRVAYRNTEAFF. The DNA for the CDR3 is TGCAGTGCCCTTGACAGGGTGGCCTACCGAAACACTGAAGCTTTCTTT.